A selection of T cell receptor beta chains follows, all from one sample in a study of cytomegalovirus exposure and HLA in healthy donors. The repertoire was sequenced with immunoSEQ multiplex PCR; TCRdb's copy has only in-frame clones and lacks some. The table lists fewer than 75,000 clones, 60% to 85% of them singletons, with roughly 12% in the top ten. The specimen was PBMCs. These receptor sequences come from a man between 65 and 80 years old in good health and CMV-seronegative. Both conserved end residues are trimmed from each CDR3. Fields, in order: V gene, CDR3 protein.

v_gene: TRBV28
CDR3aa: ASRPGQGKAEAF

v_gene: TRBV27
CDR3aa: ASSSRTGRGSTDTQY

v_gene: TRBV28
CDR3aa: ASSSGQGGSGELF

v_gene: TRBV9
CDR3aa: ASSTQTGSEQY

v_gene: TRBV19
CDR3aa: ASSAPGLGVYEQY

v_gene: TRBV7-8
CDR3aa: ASSPGGGRGYEQY

v_gene: TRBV6-1
CDR3aa: ASSELGGWEQY

v_gene: TRBV7-2
CDR3aa: ASSLQATNEKLF

v_gene: TRBV7-2
CDR3aa: ASSLVETGTNTEAF

v_gene: TRBV13
CDR3aa: ASSGDRHTEAF

v_gene: TRBV7-2
CDR3aa: ASSAQTATLSSGNTIY

v_gene: TRBV29-1
CDR3aa: SAGQNTEAF

v_gene: TRBV6-5
CDR3aa: ASSYSREVNQPQH

v_gene: TRBV7-9
CDR3aa: ASSPKSGAYEQY

v_gene: TRBV7-8
CDR3aa: ASSLVAGKGQPQH

v_gene: TRBV29-1
CDR3aa: SSGWGGEAF

v_gene: TRBV5-1
CDR3aa: ASWSGMEGETQY

v_gene: TRBV7-2
CDR3aa: ASSLNGGLDLDEQF

v_gene: TRBV28
CDR3aa: ASSFRQGERKAF

v_gene: TRBV15
CDR3aa: ATSRVRGRAGYNEQF

v_gene: TRBV4-3
CDR3aa: ASSQGGRTNSPLH

v_gene: TRBV5-8
CDR3aa: ASSPGQGAPVLH

v_gene: TRBV18
CDR3aa: ASSQTGRSLNEKLF

v_gene: TRBV9
CDR3aa: ASSVATGRTDTQY

v_gene: TRBV15
CDR3aa: ATSRRRDRSYEQY

v_gene: TRBV7-2
CDR3aa: ASSLGEASGATYEQY

v_gene: TRBV28
CDR3aa: ATTGRVTPEAF

v_gene: TRBV11-2
CDR3aa: ASSGWAGGQETQY

v_gene: TRBV10-3
CDR3aa: AISATGGGGLGETQY

v_gene: TRBV2
CDR3aa: ASRRDSGDSPLH

v_gene: TRBV9
CDR3aa: ASSASGSSYNEQF

v_gene: TRBV18
CDR3aa: ASSPRQGGGYT

v_gene: TRBV6-5
CDR3aa: ASSGRTGPNSPLH

v_gene: TRBV18
CDR3aa: ASSPHPKTYEQY

v_gene: TRBV7-2
CDR3aa: ASSSQGADTQY

v_gene: TRBV28
CDR3aa: ASKTRRTGKVYEQF

v_gene: TRBV11-3
CDR3aa: ASSEGTGEVGEQF

v_gene: TRBV10-1
CDR3aa: ASPQAGENTEAF

v_gene: TRBV5-1
CDR3aa: ASSLARGHEKLF

v_gene: TRBV2
CDR3aa: ASTKHQPMNTEAF

v_gene: TRBV5-4
CDR3aa: ASSWGQEYNEQF

v_gene: TRBV2
CDR3aa: ASLRVTEAF

v_gene: TRBV19
CDR3aa: ASSPRTDRYEQY

v_gene: TRBV11-2
CDR3aa: ASSLGNYGYT

v_gene: TRBV6-1
CDR3aa: ASSAQDREALH

v_gene: TRBV19
CDR3aa: ASSPRTGDGYT

v_gene: TRBV5-6
CDR3aa: ASSFSPGQAGHTEAF

v_gene: TRBV11-3
CDR3aa: ASSLVQGHAGANVLT

v_gene: TRBV7-2
CDR3aa: ASSFGQGGFEQY

v_gene: TRBV7-2
CDR3aa: ASSLDRGYEQY

v_gene: TRBV7-8
CDR3aa: ASTTTSGVGELF

v_gene: TRBV30
CDR3aa: AWSPLDSVGEQF

v_gene: TRBV11-3
CDR3aa: ASSFHRDRELF

v_gene: TRBV18
CDR3aa: ASSPQTYEQY

v_gene: TRBV6-1
CDR3aa: ASSYGETQY

v_gene: TRBV7-2
CDR3aa: ASSLGLAGGNTGELF

v_gene: TRBV18
CDR3aa: ASQAGTGGPYEQY